Presented here are 17 T cell receptor beta chains from one specimen sequenced in a study of T cells in Graves' hyperthyroidism and ophthalmopathy. TCR beta CDR3 regions were amplified from RNA transcripts. The HTBI primer set was used in a first-round RT-PCR of the TCR CDR3. Using its own MiXCR run on the multiplex PCR reads, TCRdb lists one record per CDR3 protein. The data show 490,000 or so distinct CDR3 sequences, approximately 23% seen once. The material sequenced was blood. Source of these receptors: a woman aged 70-85 years with Graves' ophthalmopathy.

The V gene is TRBV9, the J gene TRBJ2-3; 11 bases align to TRBD2. Germline CDR1 SGDLS, CDR2 YYNGEE. The V gene end was trimmed by 3 bases and the J gene end by 2 bases; junction bases not matched to a gene: 5. The CDR3 sequence is 16 residues long. CDR3 sequence: CASSARLAGPTDTQYF. CDR3 nucleotides: TGTGCCAGCAGCGCACGACTAGCGGGACCCACAGATACGCAGTATTTT. The variable domain in full, with the rest retrieved from reference TRBV9 and TRBJ2-3, is DSGVTQTPKHLITATGQRVTLRCSPRSGDLSVYWYQQSLDQGLQFLIQYYNGEERAKGNILERFSAQQFPDLHSELNLSSLELGDSALYFCASSARLAGPTDTQYFGPGTRLTVL.

This clonotype has only a few counts. The chain combines TRBV20-1 with TRBJ1-1; D is ambiguous. Germline lookup yields CDR1 DFQATT and CDR2 SNEGSKA (reference sequence). V lost 3 bases and J 1 base, leaving 12 bases between the germline ends. This CDR3 is built from 14 residues. The CDR3 protein is CSARSTRSNTEAFF. For the CDR3, the DNA is TGCAGTGCTAGGTCGACCAGATCGAACACTGAAGCTTTCTTT.

This chain links TRBV20-1 with TRBJ1-1; TRBD1 might be the D (5 bases). The germline CDR1 and CDR2 sequences are DFQATT and SNEGSKA (reference sequence). The CDR3 extends over 15 amino acids. Trimming left V 1 base short and J 0 bases short, with 12 bases between. This chain's CDR3 is CSARVPSGVNTEAFF. In DNA form, the CDR3 reads TGCAGTGCTAGAGTCCCTTCGGGGGTGAACACTGAAGCTTTCTTT.

Many counts were recorded for this clonotype. The chain employs TRBV6-1 and TRBJ1-1; possibly TRBD1 for D (5 bases). Trimming removed 6 bases at V and 0 bases at J, with 20 bases between. Germline-derived CDR1 and CDR2 are MNHNS and SASEGT. This CDR3 region has 17 residues. CDR3 bases: TGTGCCAGCAGAATTCCTGTCGGGGCACTTTTGAACACTGAAGCTTTCTTT. Amino acids: CASRIPVGALLNTEAFF.

The chain uses TRBV3-1 and TRBJ1-1; D is uncertain. CDR3 length: 16 residues. CDR1 LGHDT and CDR2 YNNKEL come from the germline V gene (reference sequence). The ends were cut back, 1 base at V and 6 bases at J, with 18 bases in the middle. The CDR3 coding sequence is TGTGCCAGCAGCCAAGGCGGCAGGACGTTCGAGGCTGAAGCTTTCTTT. This sequence encodes CASSQGGRTFEAEAFF.

The sample holds a few counts of this clonotype. This chain connects TRBV6-6 to TRBJ1-3, with D hard to call. Germline V lookup: CDR1 MNHNY, CDR2 SVGAGI (reference sequence). Trimming cost V 0 bases and J 4 bases, with 7 bases left between them. This CDR3 is built from 14 residues. CDR3 sequence: CASSYSVGGNTIYF. The CDR3 DNA is TGTGCCAGCAGTTACTCTGTGGGCGGAAACACCATATATTTT.

The rearrangement joins TRBV5-4 to TRBJ2-7, with TRBD1 matching 8 bases. The ends lost 5 bases at V and 6 bases at J; junction bases unmatched: 7. The length of the CDR3 is 13 residues. Germline CDR1 and CDR2: SGHNT and YYREEE (reference sequence). CDR3 residues: CASSRTGRPEQYF. CDR3 nucleotides: TGTGCCAGCAGTCGGACAGGGCGACCCGAGCAGTACTTC.

Only a few counts were recorded for this clonotype. V usage is TRBV7-3 and J usage is TRBJ2-3; D unclear. The V gene's germline CDR1 is SGHTA and CDR2 FQGTGA. V shed 5 bases and J shed 6 bases, with 9 bases lying between them. The CDR3 sequence is 12 residues long. CDR3: CASSAMGDTQYF. DNA for the CDR3: TGTGCCAGCAGCGCGATGGGGGATACGCAGTATTTT.

Many counts were recorded for this clonotype. The J gene is TRBJ2-7, the V gene TRBV2; TRBD2 agrees at 8 bases. This CDR3 has 11 amino acids. Germline V CDR1 and CDR2: SNHLY, FYNNEI. V trimming: 8 bases; J trimming: 3 bases; junction bases outside the gene matches: 0. CDR3 bases: TGTGCCAGCCGGGGGGGCTACGAGCAGTACTTC. Residues: CASRGGYEQYF. Full variable domain (missing parts from reference TRBV2 and TRBJ2-7): EPEVTQTPSHQVTQMGQEVILRCVPISNHLYFYWYRQILGQKVEFLVSFYNNEISEKSEIFDDQFSVERPDGSNFTLKIRSTKLEDSAMYFCASRGGYEQYFGPGTRLTVT.

This clonotype was detected once. This sequence joins TRBV7-9 and TRBJ1-2; TRBD1 is a possible D gene (5 bases). The V end lost 1 base, the J end lost 8 bases, and 14 bases lay between the germline ends. The CDR3 length is 14 residues. The germline gives CDR1 SEHNR, CDR2 FQNEAQ (reference sequence). DNA for the CDR3: TGTGCCAGCAGCTTAGTTTCGCAGGGCCCAGGCTACACCTTC. The encoded protein is CASSLVSQGPGYTF.

Concerning this clonotype itself: A much larger clonotype is one base distant, so this may be a read error. This chain links TRBV28 with TRBJ1-5; D is unresolved. Germline lookup yields CDR1 MDHEN and CDR2 SYDVKM. This CDR3 has 16 residues. Trimming shortened V by 5 bases and J by 9 bases, and 23 bases separated the two germline ends. The CDR3 spells CASSESTPNPDRPQHF. The CDR3 region has the DNA TGTGCCAGCAGTGAATCGACCCCTAACCCGGATCGGCCCCAGCATTTT.

CDR3 nucleotide sequence: TGTGCCAGCAGTTTTTGGGGGGGCTCCCAGCCCCAGCATTTT. Translation gives CASSFWGGSQPQHF. The chain uses TRBV27 and TRBJ1-5; the D gene is possibly TRBD1 (6 bases). This CDR3 comprises 14 residues. Germline loops: CDR1 MNHEY, CDR2 SMNVEV (reference sequence). The ends were cut back, 3 bases at V and 7 bases at J, with 13 bases in the middle.

This clonotype was recorded many times. The chain couples TRBV7-2 to TRBJ1-1; tentative D call: TRBD1 (6 bases). The CDR3 is made up of 15 amino acids. V was cut by 1 base and J by 2 bases, with 11 bases left in between. Germline-derived CDR1 and CDR2 are SGHTA and FQGNSA. CDR3 sequence reads: CASSLEIGGNTEAFF. CDR3 coding DNA: TGTGCCAGCAGCTTAGAGATAGGGGGAAACACTGAAGCTTTCTTT.

In its sample, this clonotype was seen many times. This rearrangement joins TRBV29-1 to TRBJ2-1; 14 nucleotides agree with TRBD2. The germline V gene encodes CDR1 SQVTM and CDR2 ANQGSEA. The V segment lost 7 bases and the J segment 0 bases; nucleotides outside the gene matches: 2. The length of the CDR3 is 15 residues. Written as DNA, the CDR3 is TGCAGCGGCGGGACTAGCGGGAGCTCCTACAATGAGCAGTTCTTC. Protein product: CSGGTSGSSYNEQFF.

The chain carries TRBV3-1 and TRBJ2-5; D not resolved. This CDR3 is built from 12 residues. The germline CDR1 and CDR2 sequences are LGHDT and YNNKEL (reference sequence). The ends were cut back, 6 bases at V and 5 bases at J, with 10 bases in the middle. For the CDR3, the DNA is TGTGCCAGCAGGCAACTTCGGGAGACCCAGTACTTC. Amino acids: CASRQLRETQYF.

This chain connects TRBV20-1 to TRBJ2-7, with 9 bases that match TRBD1. Per germline, CDR1 DFQATT and CDR2 SNEGSKA (reference sequence). Trimming cost V 6 bases and J 4 bases; bases outside gene matches: 10. The CDR3 contains 14 residues. The CDR3 bases are TGCAGTGCATCAGACAGGGGGTACGCATACGAGCAGTACTTC. Translated, it gives CSASDRGYAYEQYF.

This clonotype was recorded a few times. The V and J genes are TRBV19 and TRBJ2-6, with D perhaps TRBD1 or TRBD2 (5 bases each). From germline, CDR1 is LNHDA and CDR2 SQIVND (reference sequence). This CDR3 region has 15 residues. Deletions cut 4 bases from V and 2 bases from J, with 9 bases between. DNA for the CDR3: TGTGCCAGTAGTAGCAGAGGGGCTGGGGCCAACGTCCTGACTTTC. Translating gives CASSSRGAGANVLTF.